The 22 T cell receptor beta chains listed next were all sequenced from one sample in a study of cytomegalovirus exposure and HLA in healthy donors. It was with 60 Vbeta and 13 Jbeta primers that the PCR ran. The data were produced by immunoSEQ multiplex PCR, yet TCRdb's version contains in-frame clones alone and is incomplete. The data show 90,000 to 150,000 clones, with around three quarters seen just once and about 5.8% held by the top ten. The sequenced material came from PBMCs. The receptor source for this set is a man younger than 35 in good health and CMV-seropositive.

In its sample, this clone was seen once. This chain connects TRBV27 to TRBJ1-2, with D uncertain. Trimming took off 6 bases at V and 4 bases at J, with 27 bases between the two ends. CDR1 is MNHEY, CDR2 SMNVEV, per germline (reference sequence). The CDR3 is 18 amino acids. CDR3 loop: CASSHYPRRGQAIYGYTF. CDR3 nucleotide sequence: TGTGCCAGCAGCCATTATCCACGACGCGGGCAGGCGATCTATGGCTACACCTTC.

This rearrangement joins TRBV7-9 to TRBJ2-2, with 8 bases identical to TRBD2. Germline trimming cut 5 bases from V and 1 base from J; bases unmatched to any gene: 12. This CDR3 is built from 18 residues. Germline values: CDR1 SEHNR, CDR2 FQNEAQ (reference sequence). CDR3 sequence reads: CASSQTKLTSGNTGELFF. DNA for the CDR3: TGTGCCAGCAGCCAAACTAAGCTAACTAGCGGGAACACCGGGGAGCTGTTTTTT.

The chain carries TRBV6-1 and TRBJ1-2, with D hard to call. The V gene lost 0 bases and the J gene lost 0 bases, with 8 bases spanning the gap. The CDR3 is 15 amino acids. CDR1 is MNHNS and CDR2 is SASEGT in the germline V gene. The CDR3 region is CASSEALGANYGYTF. CDR3 DNA: TGTGCCAGCAGTGAAGCGCTGGGAGCTAACTATGGCTACACCTTC.

This rearrangement joins TRBV7-2 to TRBJ1-2; D is unclear. The CDR3 length is 11 residues. Trimming took off 5 bases at V and 3 bases at J, with 4 bases between the two ends. Germline CDR1 is SGHTA and CDR2 is FQGNSA. The CDR3, as DNA: TGTGCCAGCAGCCCCTACTATGGCTACACCTTC. Translating gives CASSPYYGYTF. Together with reference TRBV7-2 and TRBJ1-2, the CDR3 gives the full variable domain: GAGVSQSPSNKVTEKGKDVELRCDPISGHTALYWYRQSLGQGLEFLIYFQGNSAPDKSGLPSDRFSAERTGGSVSTLTIQRTQQEDSAVYLCASSPYYGYTFGSGTRLTVV.

V and J are TRBV27 and TRBJ2-1; TRBD2 might be the D (6 bases). Germline CDR1 and CDR2: MNHEY and SMNVEV (reference sequence). This CDR3 spans 15 amino acids. Trimming pared 0 bases from V and 7 bases from J, leaving 13 bases between. The DNA for the CDR3 is TGTGCCAGCAGTTTATCTAGCGGAATGGAGAATGAGCAGTTCTTC. Translating it yields CASSLSSGMENEQFF.

This rearrangement joins TRBV7-9 to TRBJ2-1, with D unclear. The germline V and J ends were trimmed by 4 bases and 3 bases, with 22 bases remaining between them. Germline CDR1 is SEHNR and CDR2 is FQNEAQ (reference sequence). The CDR3 covers 18 residues. The CDR3 loop is CASSSVTSQLKVYNEQFF. CDR3 nucleotides: TGTGCCAGCAGCTCGGTGACTTCTCAACTGAAGGTCTACAATGAGCAGTTCTTC. The variable domain in full, with the rest retrieved from reference TRBV7-9 and TRBJ2-1, is DTGVSQNPRHKITKRGQNVTFRCDPISEHNRLYWYRQTLGQGPEFLTYFQNEAQLEKSRLLSDRFSAERPKGSFSTLEIQRTEQGDSAMYLCASSSVTSQLKVYNEQFFGPGTRLTVL.

The V gene is TRBV7-3, the J gene TRBJ1-1; maybe TRBD1 (6 bases). This CDR3 contains 15 residues. Germline CDR1 and CDR2: SGHTA and FQGTGA. Deletions cut 5 bases from V and 5 bases from J, with 18 bases between. CDR3 amino acids: CASSLDRGGRTEAFF. In DNA form, the CDR3 reads TGTGCCAGCAGCCTCGACCGGGGGGGCCGGACTGAAGCTTTCTTT. The full variable domain, with the rest looked up from reference TRBV7-3 and TRBJ1-1, is GAGVSQTPSNKVTEKGKYVELRCDPISGHTALYWYRQSLGQGPEFLIYFQGTGAADDSGLPNDRFFAVRPEGSVSTLKIQRTERGDSAVYLCASSLDRGGRTEAFFGQGTRLTVV.

The CDR3 region has the DNA TGTGCCAGCCGCCTCTGGGGGGCTGAAGCTTTCTTT. Translating gives CASRLWGAEAFF. The gene calls are TRBV6-6 and TRBJ1-1; tentatively, D is TRBD1 (5 bases). The germline V gene has CDR1 MNHNY and CDR2 SVGAGI (reference sequence). The CDR3 has 12 residues. V was pared by 8 bases and J by 6 bases, with 13 bases between.

The sample holds a few counts of this clone. The V gene is TRBV28, the J gene TRBJ2-7, with TRBD2 matching 7 bases. CDR1 is MDHEN and CDR2 is SYDVKM in the germline V gene. The CDR3 loop spans 14 amino acids. The V segment lost 10 bases and the J segment 5 bases; nucleotides outside the gene matches: 14. Here the CDR3 reads CAILGVRGNNEQYF. CDR3 bases: TGTGCCATCCTAGGGGTGCGGGGGAATAACGAGCAGTACTTC.

The rearrangement joins TRBV9 to TRBJ2-1; D uncertain. The CDR3 totals 16 residues. The V gene's germline CDR1 is SGDLS and CDR2 YYNGEE. Deletions cut 0 bases from V and 5 bases from J, with 15 bases between. The CDR3 spells CASSVDLRGGNNEQFF. CDR3 coding DNA: TGTGCCAGCAGCGTAGACCTTCGCGGCGGTAACAATGAGCAGTTCTTC.

This clone came up a few times. The J gene is TRBJ1-5, the V gene TRBV7-3; D gene uncertain. Trimming left V 1 base short and J 7 bases short, with 5 bases between. There are 12 residues in the CDR3. The germline CDR1 and CDR2 sequences are SGHTA and FQGTGA. The CDR3 DNA is TGTGCCAGCAGCTTAAAGGAGCAGCCCCAGCATTTT. This sequence encodes CASSLKEQPQHF.

This sequence joins TRBV5-6 and TRBJ2-7, with 8 bases that match TRBD1. Unmatched junction bases numbered 10, after V lost 3 bases and J lost 5 bases. Germline V lookup: CDR1 SGHDT, CDR2 YYEEEE. The CDR3 contains 15 residues. The CDR3 spells CASSWDGTGADEQYF. CDR3 coding DNA: TGTGCCAGCAGCTGGGACGGGACAGGCGCCGACGAGCAGTACTTC.

The V gene is TRBV14, the J gene TRBJ2-5; TRBD1 is a possible D gene (6 bases). The germline V gene encodes CDR1 SGHDN and CDR2 FVKESK. The CDR3 runs 15 residues. The germline V and J ends were trimmed by 1 base and 2 bases, with 11 bases remaining between them. CDR3 nucleotide sequence: TGTGCCAGCAGCCAAGGAACAGGGTGGCAAGAGACCCAGTACTTC. It codes for CASSQGTGWQETQYF.

This clone was seen only once. This rearrangement joins TRBV1 to TRBJ2-1; the table calls TRBD2, which could not be checked here. TRBV1 is designated a pseudogene. There are 15 residues in the CDR3. CDR3 protein: CTSSYSREIYNEQFF. The CDR3 coding sequence is TGCACCAGCAGCTATTCGCGGGAGATCTACAATGAGCAGTTCTTC.

The DNA of the CDR3 is TGTGCCAGCAGCGTAGCTCCCTCGGGAGAGCAGTTCTTC. Its translation is CASSVAPSGEQFF. V usage is TRBV9 and J usage is TRBJ2-1, with a possible D match to TRBD2 (5 bases). The CDR3 extends over 13 amino acids. The ends were cut back, 0 bases at V and 10 bases at J, with 11 bases in the middle. Germline V gives CDR1 SGDLS, CDR2 YYNGEE. Based on the CDR3 plus reference TRBV9 and TRBJ2-1, the full variable domain is DSGVTQTPKHLITATGQRVTLRCSPRSGDLSVYWYQQSLDQGLQFLIQYYNGEERAKGNILERFSAQQFPDLHSELNLSSLELGDSALYFCASSVAPSGEQFFGPGTRLTVL.

V gene TRBV14 combines with J gene TRBJ1-2; D is perhaps TRBD1 (5 bases). Germline lookup yields CDR1 SGHDN and CDR2 FVKESK. This CDR3 is 13 amino acids long. Trimming took 3 bases from V and 4 from J, leaving 9 bases between them. DNA for the CDR3: TGTGCCAGCAGCCAGGGGCCAGCCTATGGCTACACCTTC. Translation: CASSQGPAYGYTF.

This chain links TRBV28 with TRBJ1-6, with D hard to call. The V gene lost 8 bases and the J gene lost 10 bases, with 12 bases spanning the gap. Germline-derived CDR1 and CDR2 are MDHEN and SYDVKM. The CDR3 extends over 12 amino acids. Here the CDR3 DNA reads TGTGCCAGCCGGATGCCAGGCTCACCCCTCCACTTT. Its protein product is CASRMPGSPLHF.

The chain recombines TRBV5-1 with TRBJ2-7; possibly TRBD1 for D (6 bases). V was cut by 0 bases and J by 0 bases, with 13 bases left in between. Per the germline V gene, CDR1 is SGHRS and CDR2 is YFSETQ. The CDR3 has 16 residues. Written as DNA, the CDR3 is TGCGCCAGCAGCTTGGCGCATGAAGGGGGCTCCTACGAGCAGTACTTC. Protein product: CASSLAHEGGSYEQYF.

CDR3 region: CASSLSLAGGGGELFF. CDR3 sequence (DNA): TGTGCCAGCAGTTTGTCACTAGCGGGGGGAGGCGGGGAGCTGTTTTTT. The chain recombines TRBV28 with TRBJ2-2; 12 bases fit TRBD2. CDR3 length: 16 residues. Germline V lookup: CDR1 MDHEN, CDR2 SYDVKM. J gave up 7 bases and V 3 bases, and 6 bases lay outside the gene matches.

This chain joins TRBV29-1 and TRBJ2-7; 7 bases align to TRBD1. Looked up from germline, CDR1 is SQVTM and CDR2 is ANQGSEA. Trimming cost V 7 bases and J 2 bases; bases outside gene matches: 8. The CDR3 loop spans 13 amino acids. For the CDR3, the DNA is TGCAGCGCCTCGGGACAGCAAACCTACGAGCAGTACTTC. Protein sequence: CSASGQQTYEQYF.

This sequence joins TRBV7-2 and TRBJ2-7; TRBD1 matches 8 bases. Trimming took 3 bases from V and 4 from J; bases not matched to a gene: 11. Germline V gene lookup returns CDR1 SGHTA and CDR2 FQGNSA. CDR3 length: 16 residues. The DNA of the CDR3 is TGTGCCAGCAGCTTTACAGGGGGGTTCTCCCCTTACGAGCAGTACTTC. It translates to CASSFTGGFSPYEQYF.

The chain is built from TRBV14 and TRBJ2-1, with D perhaps TRBD2 (6 bases). The V and J ends lost 0 bases and 8 bases respectively, with 11 bases between them. Germline CDR1 and CDR2: SGHDN and FVKESK. The CDR3 is 14 residues long. The CDR3 DNA reads as TGTGCCAGCAGCCAAGAGTGGGGGGTTGATGAGCAGTTCTTC. Its translation is CASSQEWGVDEQFF.